Each of the 10 T cell receptor beta chains below was sequenced from the same sample in a study of blood T cells in healthy people across ages. Together with a sample-barcoded 5' primer, a J-beta primer mix was included in a second PCR lasting about 6 to 11 cycles. TCRdb re-called the 5' RACE reads through MiXCR, storing one row per CDR3 protein. This sample has about 580,000 distinct CDR3 sequences, with more than 45% found just once. Input material: blood. The receptors were gathered from a man aged 80 or over in good health.

The genes are TRBV7-9 and TRBJ1-5, with D maybe TRBD1 (6 bases). This CDR3 is built from 15 residues. Germline CDR1 and CDR2: SEHNR and FQNEAQ (reference sequence). V was pared by 0 bases and J by 4 bases, with 10 bases between. This chain's CDR3 is CASSLAAGENQPQHF. The CDR3 DNA follows: TGTGCCAGCAGCTTAGCGGCAGGGGAGAATCAGCCCCAGCATTTT. Based on the CDR3 plus reference TRBV7-9 and TRBJ1-5, the full variable domain is DTGVSQNPRHKITKRGQNVTFRCDPISEHNRLYWYRQTLGQGPEFLTYFQNEAQLEKSRLLSDRFSAERPKGSFSTLEIQRTEQGDSAMYLCASSLAAGENQPQHFGDGTRLSIL.

This chain joins TRBV12-3 or TRBV12-4 and TRBJ2-1; the D is unclear. The CDR3 is made up of 13 amino acids. V lost 3 bases to trimming and J lost 8 bases, with 11 bases between them. This chain's CDR3 is CASSFGPTHEQFF. As DNA, the CDR3 is TGTGCCAGCAGTTTTGGGCCCACGCATGAGCAGTTCTTC.

Here the CDR3 DNA reads TGCGCCAGCAGCCAAGATCTGGCAAGCTATAATGAAAAACTGTTTTTT. Translated: CASSQDLASYNEKLFF. The chain has TRBV4-3 and TRBJ1-4; D unclear. CDR1 LGHNA and CDR2 YSLEER come from the germline V gene. V lost 0 bases to trimming and J lost 4 bases, with 12 bases between them. CDR3 length equals 16 residues.

With respect to this clonotype: One junction end disagrees with the germline gene, perhaps due to a read error. V usage is TRBV6-1 and J usage is TRBJ2-5, with D possibly called TRBD1 or TRBD2 (5 bases each). In germline, CDR1 is MNHNS, CDR2 SASEGT. This CDR3 spans 14 amino acids. The CDR3 protein is CANSERAGTETQYF. In nucleotides, the CDR3 is TGTGCCAACAGTGAACGGGCAGGGACAGAGACCCAGTACTTC.

The J gene is TRBJ2-4, the V gene TRBV7-9; 10 bases map to TRBD2. With V trimmed by 2 bases and J by 13 bases, 11 bases remained unmatched. The CDR3 has 15 amino acids. The V gene's germline CDR1 is SEHNR and CDR2 FQNEAQ (reference sequence). CDR3 coding DNA: TGTGCCAGCAGCTTATTCCTAGCGGGGGCGGAAGAGCAGTACTTC. This translates into CASSLFLAGAEEQYF.

At least ten counts were recorded for this clonotype. The CDR3 spells CASSVGGGRSPLHF. The CDR3 DNA sequence: TGTGCCAGCAGCGTAGGGGGGGGGCGATCACCCCTCCACTTT. The chain combines TRBV9 with TRBJ1-6, with D possibly TRBD1 on 6 matching bases. CDR3 length equals 14 residues. Per germline, CDR1 SGDLS and CDR2 YYNGEE. Trimming stripped 0 bases from V and 10 bases from J, with 11 bases between.

The J gene is TRBJ2-3, the V gene TRBV7-9; TRBD1 aligns across 7 bases. This CDR3 has 14 residues. The V gene's germline CDR1 is SEHNR and CDR2 FQNEAQ (reference sequence). V shed 5 bases and J 2 bases; nucleotides not matched to a gene: 4. The CDR3 reads CASSPTGDTDTQYF. The CDR3 DNA reads TGTGCCAGCAGCCCCACAGGGGACACAGATACGCAGTATTTT.

The rearrangement joins TRBV7-2 to TRBJ2-5, with 8 bases fitting TRBD2. Germline trimming cut 1 base from V and 5 bases from J; bases unmatched to any gene: 12. The CDR3 runs to 17 residues. Germline CDR1 SGHTA, CDR2 FQGNSA. The DNA for the CDR3 is TGTGCCAGCAGCTTAGGGAGCTTATCTAGCGGGCAGGAGACCCAGTACTTC. This codes for CASSLGSLSSGQETQYF. Full variable domain (rest looked up from reference TRBV7-2 and TRBJ2-5): GAGVSQSPSNKVTEKGKDVELRCDPISGHTALYWYRQSLGQGLEFLIYFQGNSAPDKSGLPSDRFSAERTGGSVSTLTIQRTQQEDSAVYLCASSLGSLSSGQETQYFGPGTRLLVL.

The CDR3 DNA is TGTGCCAGCAGCAAAGTCTCCGACAGCCACAATGAGCAGTTCTTC. Its translation is CASSKVSDSHNEQFF. The chain couples TRBV21-1 to TRBJ2-1; the D segment call TRBD1 is taken from the table without a DNA check. TRBV21-1 is tagged as a pseudogene. The length of the CDR3 is 15 residues.

The V and J genes are TRBV20-1 and TRBJ1-5; the match to TRBD1 covers 8 bases. Germline assignment: CDR1 DFQATT and CDR2 SNEGSKA (reference sequence). Trimming at V came to 6 bases and at J to 6 bases, leaving 10 bases not matched to a gene. This CDR3 is 14 amino acids long. The CDR3, as DNA: TGCAGTGCCAATCGACAGGGGCCCTCTCAGCCCCAGCATTTT. Protein sequence: CSANRQGPSQPQHF.